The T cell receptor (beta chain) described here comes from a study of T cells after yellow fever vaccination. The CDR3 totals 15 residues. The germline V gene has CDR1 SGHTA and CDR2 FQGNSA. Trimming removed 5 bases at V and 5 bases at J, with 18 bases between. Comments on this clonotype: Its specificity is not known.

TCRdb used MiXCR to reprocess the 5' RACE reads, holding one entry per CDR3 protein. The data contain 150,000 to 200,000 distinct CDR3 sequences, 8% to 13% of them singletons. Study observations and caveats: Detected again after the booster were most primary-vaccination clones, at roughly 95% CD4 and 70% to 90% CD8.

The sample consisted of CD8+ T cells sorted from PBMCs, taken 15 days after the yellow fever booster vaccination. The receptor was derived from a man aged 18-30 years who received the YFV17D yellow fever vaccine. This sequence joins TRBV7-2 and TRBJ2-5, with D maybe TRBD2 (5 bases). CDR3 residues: CASSPGVVAAETQYF. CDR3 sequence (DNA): TGTGCCAGCAGCCCCGGGGTGGTAGCTGCCGAGACCCAGTACTTC.